These 20 T cell receptor beta chains came from one sample sequenced in a study of blood T cell repertoires in COVID-19. The table came from immunoSEQ multiplex PCR; TCRdb's copy has only in-frame clones and leaves some out. The table shows hundreds of thousands of clones, with roughly nine tenths occurring only once. Specimen: PBMCs or T cells enriched from blood (not recorded which). The receptors derive from a man aged 18 to 29 who had recovered from COVID-19.

This clone has only one observation. V and J are TRBV9 and TRBJ1-1; TRBD1 is a possible D gene (5 bases). The CDR3 consists of 13 residues. V dropped 1 base and J dropped 5 bases, with 9 bases sitting between them. CDR1 is SGDLS and CDR2 is YYNGEE in the germline V gene. The CDR3 coding sequence is TGTGCCAGCAGCGTAAGGACAAATACTGAAGCTTTCTTT. As protein: CASSVRTNTEAFF.

CDR3 residues: CASSEAGTGHNYGYTF. The CDR3 nucleotides are TGTGCCAGCAGTGAAGCAGGGACAGGGCATAACTATGGCTACACCTTC. The V gene is TRBV6-1, the J gene TRBJ1-2; 9 bases fit TRBD1. The V gene's germline CDR1 is MNHNS and CDR2 SASEGT. The CDR3 extends over 16 amino acids. V shed 0 bases and J 1 base; nucleotides not matched to a gene: 3.

A single count supports this clone. The chain joins TRBV6-5 to TRBJ2-7, with D possibly being TRBD1 (5 bases). The CDR3 has 12 residues. Germline V gene sequence: CDR1 MNHEY, CDR2 SVGAGI. V lost 5 bases to trimming and J lost 6 bases, with 11 bases between them. The CDR3 DNA reads as TGTGCCAGCAGTAAAAGGGGTGGCGAGCAGTACTTC. Its protein product is CASSKRGGEQYF.

The rearrangement links TRBV19 to TRBJ2-1; no clear D. The germline V gene encodes CDR1 LNHDA and CDR2 SQIVND (reference sequence). The CDR3 length is 16 residues. Trimming cost V 5 bases and J 0 bases, with 14 bases left between them. CDR3 DNA sequence: TGTGCCAGTAGTGGGTTTGCGGTCAGCTCCTACAATGAGCAGTTCTTC. This sequence encodes CASSGFAVSSYNEQFF.

This rearrangement joins TRBV5-3 to TRBJ1-5, with TRBD1 matching over 10 bases. TRBV5-3 carries the ORF label, with uncertain function. The CDR3 has 14 amino acids. V trimming: 4 bases; J trimming: 9 bases; junction bases outside the gene matches: 7. The CDR3 region is CARSTDRGRWPQHF. In DNA, the CDR3 is TGTGCCAGAAGCACCGACAGGGGGCGGTGGCCCCAGCATTTT.

The V and J genes are TRBV7-9 and TRBJ2-2; TRBD1 might be the D (5 bases). V gave up 4 bases and J gave up 8 bases, with 17 bases separating them. The CDR3 has 15 residues. Per the germline V gene, CDR1 is SEHNR and CDR2 is FQNEAQ (reference sequence). Here the CDR3 reads CASSSPQGPPGELFF. The CDR3 DNA reads TGTGCCAGCAGCTCCCCGCAGGGCCCGCCGGGGGAGCTGTTTTTT.

The rearrangement joins TRBV7-8 to TRBJ2-3, with 7 positions matching TRBD2. V was pared by 7 bases and J by 5 bases, with 18 bases of the junction left unmatched. The length of the CDR3 is 17 residues. Germline lookup yields CDR1 SGHVS and CDR2 FQNEAQ. DNA of the CDR3: TGTGCCAGCACCCTTGGGGGGGGTTCAACTCGGGTAGATACGCAGTATTTT. This translates into CASTLGGGSTRVDTQYF.

V is TRBV18 and J is TRBJ1-5; the D is unclear. Deletions cut 4 bases from V and 3 bases from J, with 16 bases between. CDR1 KGHSH and CDR2 LQKENI come from the germline V gene. CDR3 size: 16 residues. CDR3 DNA: TGTGCCAGCTCACGACCTGGTCAGAACATCAATCAGCCCCAGCATTTT. It specifies CASSRPGQNINQPQHF.

J is TRBJ2-2 and V is TRBV27; D is possibly TRBD1 (5 bases). There are 14 residues in the CDR3. The V end was cut by 0 bases, the J end by 7 bases, with 9 bases between. The V gene's germline CDR1 is MNHEY and CDR2 SMNVEV (reference sequence). In nucleotides, the CDR3 is TGTGCCAGCAGTTTATCAGGGGTGGGCGGGGAGCTGTTTTTT. Protein: CASSLSGVGGELFF.

V usage is TRBV10-3 and J usage is TRBJ1-4; tentatively, D is TRBD1 (6 bases). This CDR3 has 15 amino acids. Trimming removed 8 bases from V and 4 bases from J, with 17 bases in between. CDR1 is ENHRY and CDR2 is SYGVKD in the germline V gene. The CDR3 loop reads CAIGAGGAGNEKLFF. CDR3 bases: TGTGCCATCGGGGCTGGGGGGGCAGGTAATGAAAAACTGTTTTTT.

The rearrangement joins TRBV20-1 to TRBJ2-7; the D gene is possibly TRBD2 (6 bases). This CDR3 has 17 residues. Germline V lookup: CDR1 DFQATT, CDR2 SNEGSKA (reference sequence). V was trimmed by 3 bases and J by 4 bases, leaving 25 bases between them. This CDR3 is CSASELLGDGSLYEQYF. The CDR3 region has the DNA TGCAGTGCTAGTGAACTCCTAGGAGACGGGAGTCTGTACGAGCAGTACTTC.

The chain has TRBV12-5 and TRBJ2-7; 8 bases agree with TRBD1. The germline gives CDR1 LGHNT, CDR2 FRNRAP. V gave up 7 bases and J gave up 5 bases; unmatched junction bases: 7. The CDR3 loop spans 13 amino acids. Here the CDR3 DNA reads TGTGCTAGTGAACCTGACAGGGGCAACGAGCAGTACTTC. Amino acids: CASEPDRGNEQYF. The full variable domain, in which reference TRBV12-5 and TRBJ2-7 provide the parts outside the CDR3, is DARVTQTPRHKVTEMGQEVTMRCQPILGHNTVFWYRQTMMQGLELLAYFRNRAPLDDSGMPKDRFSAEMPDATLATLKIQPSEPRDSAVYFCASEPDRGNEQYFGPGTRLTVT.

This clone was found a few times. At one of its ends the junction is not consistent with the germline gene, which may arise from a read error. This chain uses TRBV4-3 with TRBJ1-4; TRBD1 aligns across 9 bases. The germline CDR1 and CDR2 sequences are LGHNA and YSLEER. CDR3 length equals 17 residues. CDR3 DNA sequence: TGCGCCAGCAGCCAAGCGGGACAGGGCATCACTAAGGAAAAACTGTTTTTT. It encodes CASSQAGQGITKEKLFF.

Here the CDR3 reads CASSSGGNGYTF. The CDR3 bases are TGTGCCAGCAGCTCCGGGGGAAATGGCTACACCTTC. This chain joins TRBV5-5 and TRBJ1-2, with D possibly matching TRBD1 (5 bases). There are 12 residues in the CDR3. V shed 3 bases and J shed 6 bases, with 9 bases lying between them. Germline CDR1 and CDR2: SGHKS and YYEKEE (reference sequence).

The chain combines TRBV6-5 with TRBJ2-7; 8 bases align to TRBD1. Germline V gene lookup returns CDR1 MNHEY and CDR2 SVGAGI. V lost 6 bases and J lost 1; bases outside the gene matches: 5. The CDR3 extends over 14 amino acids. The CDR3 sequence is CASRRTGSSYEQYF. CDR3 DNA: TGTGCCAGCAGAAGGACAGGGTCATCCTACGAGCAGTACTTC.

J is TRBJ2-3 and V is TRBV7-9; 8 nucleotides match TRBD2. The length of the CDR3 is 18 residues. Per the germline V gene, CDR1 is SEHNR and CDR2 is FQNEAQ (reference sequence). V trimming: 2 bases; J trimming: 7 bases; junction bases outside the gene matches: 17. CDR3 loop: CASSLNSGGLVAAYTQYF. CDR3 nucleotide sequence: TGTGCCAGCAGCTTAAACTCCGGGGGACTAGTAGCCGCATATACGCAGTATTTT.

The rearrangement joins TRBV7-9 to TRBJ1-1; 10 bases are shared with TRBD1. V dropped 5 bases and J dropped 6; count of bases not matched to a gene: 6. Germline-derived CDR1 and CDR2 are SEHNR and FQNEAQ (reference sequence). The CDR3 is made up of 14 amino acids. The CDR3 DNA is TGTGCCAGCAGCGCTTCCGGGACAGGGGCTGAAGCTTTCTTT. This encodes CASSASGTGAEAFF.

V and J are TRBV7-9 and TRBJ2-1, with 7 nucleotides matching TRBD2. The CDR3 loop spans 15 amino acids. The V and J ends lost 1 base and 6 bases, in that order; junction bases with no gene match: 6. Per germline, CDR1 SEHNR and CDR2 FQNEAQ (reference sequence). The CDR3 loop reads CASSLGEWTSNEQFF. CDR3 bases: TGTGCCAGCAGCTTAGGGGAGTGGACTAGCAATGAGCAGTTCTTC. Based on the CDR3 plus reference TRBV7-9 and TRBJ2-1, the full variable domain is DTGVSQNPRHKITKRGQNVTFRCDPISEHNRLYWYRQTLGQGPEFLTYFQNEAQLEKSRLLSDRFSAERPKGSFSTLEIQRTEQGDSAMYLCASSLGEWTSNEQFFGPGTRLTVL.

This chain connects TRBV11-3 to TRBJ1-2; no reliable D call. Germline CDR1 and CDR2: SGHNT and YENEEA. This CDR3 is built from 14 residues. Trimming took off 3 bases at V and 2 bases at J, with 10 bases between the two ends. CDR3 sequence: CASSFSTENYGYTF. CDR3 bases: TGTGCCAGCAGCTTTTCGACGGAGAACTATGGCTACACCTTC. The full variable domain, in which reference TRBV11-3 and TRBJ1-2 provide the parts outside the CDR3, is EAGVVQSPRYKIIEKKQPVAFWCNPISGHNTLYWYLQNLGQGPELLIRYENEEAVDDSQLPKDRFSAERLKGVDSTLKIQPAELGDSAVYLCASSFSTENYGYTFGSGTRLTVV.

A word on this clone: Other DNA variants within this sample encode the same CDR3. The genes are TRBV28 and TRBJ2-7; D gene uncertain. The CDR3 consists of 12 residues. The germline V and J ends were trimmed by 2 bases and 3 bases, with 5 bases remaining between them. Germline V gives CDR1 MDHEN, CDR2 SYDVKM. In DNA, the CDR3 is TGTGCCAGCAGTTTACTAAACTACGAGCAGTACTTC. Its translation is CASSLLNYEQYF.